This T cell receptor beta chain derives from a study of identical twins. The cDNA had a unique molecular identifier and a template-switch universal primer site. Using its own MiXCR run on the 5' RACE reads, TCRdb lists one record per CDR3 protein. The data hold 1.5 million to 2 million distinct CDR3 sequences, with around 29% observed a single time. The donor group consisted entirely of healthy Caucasians. CDR3 length equals 13 residues. The sample consisted of cord blood. This receptor was taken from a newborn girl in good health. The chain combines TRBV12-3 or TRBV12-4 with TRBJ2-5, with D unclear. The J call may be wrong; the DNA end is better matched by TRBJ2-7. CDR3 DNA: TGTGCCAGCAGTTTCGTGCAGAACGGCGAGCAGTACTTC. Protein: CASSFVQNGEQYF.